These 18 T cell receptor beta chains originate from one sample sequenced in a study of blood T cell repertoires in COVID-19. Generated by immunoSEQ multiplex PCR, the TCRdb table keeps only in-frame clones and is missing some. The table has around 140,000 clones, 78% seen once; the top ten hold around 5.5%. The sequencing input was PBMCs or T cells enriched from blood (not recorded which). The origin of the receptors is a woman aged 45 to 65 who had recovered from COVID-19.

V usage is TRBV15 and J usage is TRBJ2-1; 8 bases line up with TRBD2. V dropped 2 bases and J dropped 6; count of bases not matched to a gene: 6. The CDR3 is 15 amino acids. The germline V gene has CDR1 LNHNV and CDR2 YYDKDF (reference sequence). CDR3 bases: TGTGCCACCAGCAGATTCGGGGGGGCATCCAATGAGCAGTTCTTC. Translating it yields CATSRFGGASNEQFF.

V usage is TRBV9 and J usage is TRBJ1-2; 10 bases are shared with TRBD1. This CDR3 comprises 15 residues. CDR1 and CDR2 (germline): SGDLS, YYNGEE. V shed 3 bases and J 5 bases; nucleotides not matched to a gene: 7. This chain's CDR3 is CASSDRQGAVYGYTF. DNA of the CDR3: TGTGCCAGCAGCGACCGACAGGGGGCTGTGTATGGCTACACCTTC.

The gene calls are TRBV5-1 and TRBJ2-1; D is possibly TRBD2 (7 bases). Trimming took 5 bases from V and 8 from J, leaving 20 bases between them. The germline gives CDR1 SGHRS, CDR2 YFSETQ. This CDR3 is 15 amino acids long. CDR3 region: CASSPGLVEGDEQFF. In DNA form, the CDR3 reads TGCGCCAGCAGTCCTGGACTAGTGGAGGGGGATGAGCAGTTCTTC.

CDR3 nucleotides: TGCGCCAGCAGCCTCAGGGATAACTATGGCTACACCTTC. Its protein is CASSLRDNYGYTF. The rearrangement joins TRBV5-1 to TRBJ1-2, with D possibly matching TRBD1 (5 bases). Germline CDR1 is SGHRS and CDR2 is YFSETQ. The CDR3 has 13 amino acids. With 4 bases removed from V and 1 base from J, the gap between germline ends came to 8 bases.

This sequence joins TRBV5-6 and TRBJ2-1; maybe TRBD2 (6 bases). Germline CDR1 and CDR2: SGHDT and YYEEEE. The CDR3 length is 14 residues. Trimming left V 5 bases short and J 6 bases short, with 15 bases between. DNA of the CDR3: TGTGCCAGCAGGAGTAGCGGCGGGTCCAATGAGCAGTTCTTC. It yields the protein CASRSSGGSNEQFF.

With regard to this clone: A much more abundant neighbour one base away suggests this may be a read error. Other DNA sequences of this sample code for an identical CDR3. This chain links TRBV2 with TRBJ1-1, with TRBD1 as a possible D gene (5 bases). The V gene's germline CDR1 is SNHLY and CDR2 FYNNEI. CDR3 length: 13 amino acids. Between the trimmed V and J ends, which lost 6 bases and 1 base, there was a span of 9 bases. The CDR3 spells CASSLGQNTEAFF. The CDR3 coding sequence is TGTGCCAGCAGCCTTGGACAGAACACTGAAGCTTTCTTT.

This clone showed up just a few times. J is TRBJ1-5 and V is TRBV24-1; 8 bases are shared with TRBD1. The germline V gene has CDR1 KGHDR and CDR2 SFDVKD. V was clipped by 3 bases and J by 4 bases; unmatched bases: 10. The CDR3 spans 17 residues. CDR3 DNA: TGTGCCACCAGTGATCCCGGACAGGGACGGGGGAATCAGCCCCAGCATTTT. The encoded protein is CATSDPGQGRGNQPQHF.

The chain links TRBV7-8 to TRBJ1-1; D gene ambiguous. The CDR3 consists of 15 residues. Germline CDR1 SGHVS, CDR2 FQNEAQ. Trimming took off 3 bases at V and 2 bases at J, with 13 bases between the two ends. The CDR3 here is CASSLVTMGNTEAFF. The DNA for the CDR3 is TGTGCCAGCAGCTTGGTCACGATGGGCAACACTGAAGCTTTCTTT.

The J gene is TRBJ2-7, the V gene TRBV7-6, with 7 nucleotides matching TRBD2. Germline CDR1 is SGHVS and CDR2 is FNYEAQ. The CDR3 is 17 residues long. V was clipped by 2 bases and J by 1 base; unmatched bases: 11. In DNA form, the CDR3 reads TGTGCCAGCAGCTTACCCCCATGGGAGCGGGGTTCCTACGAGCAGTACTTC. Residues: CASSLPPWERGSYEQYF.

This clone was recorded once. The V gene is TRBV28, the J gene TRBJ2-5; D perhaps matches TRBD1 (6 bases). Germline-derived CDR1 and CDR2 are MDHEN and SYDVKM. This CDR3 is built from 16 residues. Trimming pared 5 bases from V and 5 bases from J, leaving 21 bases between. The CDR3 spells CASSGTRTGYEETQYF. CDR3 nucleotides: TGTGCCAGCAGTGGAACACGAACAGGGTACGAGGAGACCCAGTACTTC.

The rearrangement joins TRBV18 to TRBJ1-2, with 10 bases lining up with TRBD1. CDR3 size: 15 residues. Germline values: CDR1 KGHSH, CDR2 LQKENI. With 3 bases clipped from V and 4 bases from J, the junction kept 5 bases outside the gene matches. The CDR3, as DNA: TGTGCCAGCTCACCGGACAGGACAGGGGGCTATGGCTACACCTTC. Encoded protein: CASSPDRTGGYGYTF.

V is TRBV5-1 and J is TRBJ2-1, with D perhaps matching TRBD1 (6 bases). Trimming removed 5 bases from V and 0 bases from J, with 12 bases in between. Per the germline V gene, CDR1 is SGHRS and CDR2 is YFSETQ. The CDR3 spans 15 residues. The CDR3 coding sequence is TGCGCCAGCAGTCTAACAGGGATCTCCTACAATGAGCAGTTCTTC. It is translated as CASSLTGISYNEQFF.

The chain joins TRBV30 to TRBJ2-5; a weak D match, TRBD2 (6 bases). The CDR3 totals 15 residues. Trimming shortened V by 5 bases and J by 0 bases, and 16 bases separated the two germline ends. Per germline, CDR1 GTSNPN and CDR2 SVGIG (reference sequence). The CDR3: CAWGPTTSDQETQYF. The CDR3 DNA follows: TGTGCCTGGGGTCCCACGACTAGTGACCAAGAGACCCAGTACTTC.

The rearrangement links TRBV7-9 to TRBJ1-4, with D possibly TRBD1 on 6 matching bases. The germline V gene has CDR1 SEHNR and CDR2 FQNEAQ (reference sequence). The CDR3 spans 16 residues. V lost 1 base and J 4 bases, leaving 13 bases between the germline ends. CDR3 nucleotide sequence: TGTGCCAGCAGCTTAGTAGGGGGACATATTAATGAAAAACTGTTTTTT. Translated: CASSLVGGHINEKLFF.

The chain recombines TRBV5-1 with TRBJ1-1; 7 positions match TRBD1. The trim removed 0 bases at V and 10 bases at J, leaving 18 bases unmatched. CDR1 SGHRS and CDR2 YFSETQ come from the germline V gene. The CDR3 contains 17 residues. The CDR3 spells CASSLEGAGSFQIRAFF. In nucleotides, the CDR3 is TGCGCCAGCAGCTTGGAGGGGGCGGGTTCATTCCAGATTCGAGCTTTCTTT.

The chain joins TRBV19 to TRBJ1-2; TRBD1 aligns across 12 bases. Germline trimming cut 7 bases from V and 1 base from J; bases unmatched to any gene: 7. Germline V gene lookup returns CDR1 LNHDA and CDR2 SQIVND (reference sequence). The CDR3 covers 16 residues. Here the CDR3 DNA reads TGTGCCAGTAAACCGGGACAGGGGGCCTTTAACTATGGCTACACCTTC. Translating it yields CASKPGQGAFNYGYTF. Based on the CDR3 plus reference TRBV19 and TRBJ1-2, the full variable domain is DGGITQSPKYLFRKEGQNVTLSCEQNLNHDAMYWYRQDPGQGLRLIYYSQIVNDFQKGDIAEGYSVSREKKESFPLTVTSAQKNPTAFYLCASKPGQGAFNYGYTFGSGTRLTVV.

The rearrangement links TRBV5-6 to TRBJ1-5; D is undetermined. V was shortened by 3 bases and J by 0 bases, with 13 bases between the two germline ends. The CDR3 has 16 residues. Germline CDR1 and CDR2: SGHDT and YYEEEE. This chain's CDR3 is CASSSGLSYSNQPQHF. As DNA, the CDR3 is TGTGCCAGCAGCTCTGGACTTTCTTATAGCAATCAGCCCCAGCATTTT.

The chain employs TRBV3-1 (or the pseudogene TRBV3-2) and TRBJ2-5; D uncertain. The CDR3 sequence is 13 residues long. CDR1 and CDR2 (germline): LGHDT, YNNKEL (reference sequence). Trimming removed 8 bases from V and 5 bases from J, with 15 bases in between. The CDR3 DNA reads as TGTGCCAGCGGGCTACTCGCCGAGGAGACCCAGTACTTC. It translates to CASGLLAEETQYF.